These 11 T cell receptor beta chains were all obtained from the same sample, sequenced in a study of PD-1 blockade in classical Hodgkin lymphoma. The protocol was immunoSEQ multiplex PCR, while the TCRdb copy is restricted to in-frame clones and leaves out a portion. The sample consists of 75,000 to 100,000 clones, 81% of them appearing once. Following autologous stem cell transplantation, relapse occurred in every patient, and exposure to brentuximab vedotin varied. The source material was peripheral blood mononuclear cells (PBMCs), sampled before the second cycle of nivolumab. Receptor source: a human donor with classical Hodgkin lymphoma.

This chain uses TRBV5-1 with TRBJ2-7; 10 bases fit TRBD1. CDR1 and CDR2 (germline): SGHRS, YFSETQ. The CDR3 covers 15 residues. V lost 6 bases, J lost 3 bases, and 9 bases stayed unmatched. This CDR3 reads CASKAGGTGDYEQYF. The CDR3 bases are TGCGCCAGCAAAGCCGGCGGGACAGGGGACTACGAGCAGTACTTC. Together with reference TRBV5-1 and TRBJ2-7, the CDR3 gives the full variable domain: KAGVTQTPRYLIKTRGQQVTLSCSPISGHRSVSWYQQTPGQGLQFLFEYFSETQRNKGNFPGRFSGRQFSNSRSEMNVSTLELGDSALYLCASKAGGTGDYEQYFGPGTRLTVT.

The CDR3, as DNA: TGTGCCAGCAGCCGGGACGGCTACGAGCAGTACTTC. This gives the protein CASSRDGYEQYF. This chain joins TRBV11-3 and TRBJ2-7; D tentatively fits TRBD1 or TRBD2 (5 bases each). V was cut by 5 bases and J by 3 bases, with 8 bases left in between. Germline CDR1 reads SGHNT; CDR2 reads YENEEA. The CDR3 is 12 residues long.

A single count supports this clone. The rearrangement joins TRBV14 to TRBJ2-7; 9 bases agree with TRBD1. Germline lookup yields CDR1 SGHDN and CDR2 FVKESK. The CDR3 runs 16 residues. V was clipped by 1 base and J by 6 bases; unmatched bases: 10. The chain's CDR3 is CASSQGRGTGISEQYF. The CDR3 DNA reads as TGTGCCAGCAGCCAAGGAAGGGGGACAGGGATAAGCGAGCAGTACTTC.

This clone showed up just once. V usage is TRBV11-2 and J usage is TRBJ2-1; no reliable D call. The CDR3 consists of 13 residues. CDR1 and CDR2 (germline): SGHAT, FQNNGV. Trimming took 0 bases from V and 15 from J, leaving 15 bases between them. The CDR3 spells CASSLEPAQAAFF. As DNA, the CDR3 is TGTGCCAGCAGCTTAGAACCAGCTCAGGCCGCGTTCTTC.

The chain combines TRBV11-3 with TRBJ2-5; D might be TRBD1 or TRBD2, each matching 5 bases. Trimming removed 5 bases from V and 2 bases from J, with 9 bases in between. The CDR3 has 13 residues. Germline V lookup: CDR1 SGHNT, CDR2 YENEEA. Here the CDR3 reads CASSLGPQETQYF. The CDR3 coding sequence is TGTGCCAGCAGCCTGGGACCTCAAGAGACCCAGTACTTC.

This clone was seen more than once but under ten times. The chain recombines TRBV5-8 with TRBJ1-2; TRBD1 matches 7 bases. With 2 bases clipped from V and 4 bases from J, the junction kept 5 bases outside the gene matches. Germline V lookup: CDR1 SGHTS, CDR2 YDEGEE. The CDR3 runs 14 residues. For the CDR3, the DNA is TGTGCCAGCAGCTTATTACAGGGGACCTATGGCTACACCTTC. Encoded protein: CASSLLQGTYGYTF. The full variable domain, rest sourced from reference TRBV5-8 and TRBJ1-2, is EAGVTQSPTHLIKTRGQQATLRCSPISGHTSVYWYQQALGLGLQFLLWYDEGEERNRGNFPPRFSGRQFPNYSSELNVNALELEDSALYLCASSLLQGTYGYTFGSGTRLTVV.

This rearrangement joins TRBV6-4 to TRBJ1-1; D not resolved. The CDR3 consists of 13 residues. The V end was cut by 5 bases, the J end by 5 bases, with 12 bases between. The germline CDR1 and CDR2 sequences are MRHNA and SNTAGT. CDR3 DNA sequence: TGTGCCAGCAGTACCTTAGTGGGGACTGAAGCTTTCTTT. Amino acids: CASSTLVGTEAFF.

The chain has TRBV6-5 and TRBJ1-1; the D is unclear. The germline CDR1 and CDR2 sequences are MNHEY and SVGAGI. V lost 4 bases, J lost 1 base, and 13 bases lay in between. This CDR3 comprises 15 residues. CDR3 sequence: CASSFWAAKNTEAFF. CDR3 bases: TGTGCCAGCAGTTTTTGGGCGGCCAAGAACACTGAAGCTTTCTTT.

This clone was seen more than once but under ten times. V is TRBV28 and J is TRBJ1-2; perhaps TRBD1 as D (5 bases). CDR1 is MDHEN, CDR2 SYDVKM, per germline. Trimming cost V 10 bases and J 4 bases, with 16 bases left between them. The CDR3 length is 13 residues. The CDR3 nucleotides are TGTGCCACCCACCGCCAGGGTGGCTATGGCTACACCTTC. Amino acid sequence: CATHRQGGYGYTF.

The CDR3 spells CASSEGLETQYF. CDR3 DNA sequence: TGTGCCAGCAGTGAAGGGTTGGAGACCCAGTACTTC. The chain joins TRBV2 to TRBJ2-5; D is unclear. This CDR3 is 12 amino acids long. In germline, CDR1 is SNHLY, CDR2 FYNNEI. The V end lost 1 base, the J end lost 5 bases, and 5 bases lay between the germline ends.

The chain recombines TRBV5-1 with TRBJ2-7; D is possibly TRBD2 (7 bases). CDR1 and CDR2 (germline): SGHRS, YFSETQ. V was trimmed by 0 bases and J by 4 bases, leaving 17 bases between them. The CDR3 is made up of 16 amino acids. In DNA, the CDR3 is TGCGCCAGCAGCTTGGTACGATCGGGGGGCAGGTACGAGCAGTACTTC. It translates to CASSLVRSGGRYEQYF.